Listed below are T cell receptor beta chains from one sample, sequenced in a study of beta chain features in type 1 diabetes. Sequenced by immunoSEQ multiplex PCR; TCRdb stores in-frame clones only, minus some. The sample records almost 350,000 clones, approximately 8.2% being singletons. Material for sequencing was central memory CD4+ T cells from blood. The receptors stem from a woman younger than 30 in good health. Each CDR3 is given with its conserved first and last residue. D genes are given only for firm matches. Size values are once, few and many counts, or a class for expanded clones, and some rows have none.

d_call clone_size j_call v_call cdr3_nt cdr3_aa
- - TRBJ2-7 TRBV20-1 TGCAGTGCGCCGAGCTACGAGCAGTACTTC CSAPSYEQYF
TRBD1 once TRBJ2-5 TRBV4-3 TGCGCCAGCAGCCAAGGAGGGACAGGGAGGCAGGAGACCCAGTACTTC CASSQGGTGRQETQYF
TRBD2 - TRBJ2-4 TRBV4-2 TGTGCCAGCAGCCAAGATAGGACTAGCGGATACTCAGCCAAAAACATTCAGTACTTC CASSQDRTSGYSAKNIQYF
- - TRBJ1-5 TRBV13 TGTGCCAGCTGGCCGACCTCTCCGGGACTACCTTTGAAGGGTCGTAGCAATCAGCCCCAGCATTTT CASWPTSPGLPLKGRSNQPQHF
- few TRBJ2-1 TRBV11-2 TGTGCCAGCAGCCCATCCCCGGTGGGGCAGTTCTTC CASSPSPVGQFF
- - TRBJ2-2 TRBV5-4 TGTGCCAGCAGCGGGAATACGAACACCGGGGAGCTGTTTTTT CASSGNTNTGELFF
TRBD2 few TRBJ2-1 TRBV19 TGTGCCAGTACCTGGGACTATTCCTACAATGAGCAGTTCTTC CASTWDYSYNEQFF
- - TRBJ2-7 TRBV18 TGTGCCAGCTCACCCACGTTGGGGGTTGAATACGAGCAGTACTTC CASSPTLGVEYEQYF
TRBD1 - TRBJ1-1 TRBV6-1 TGTGCCAGCAGTTTTACATCCGGGACAGGGTACGAAGCTTTCTTT CASSFTSGTGYEAFF
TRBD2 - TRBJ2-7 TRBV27 TGTGCCAGCAGTTCTTCCCCGGCGGGAGTGAGAGAGCAGTACTTC CASSSSPAGVREQYF
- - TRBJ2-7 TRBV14 TGTGCCAGCAGCCAAAGGTGGGACGAGCAGTACTTC CASSQRWDEQYF
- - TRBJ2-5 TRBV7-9 TGTGCCAGCCGATGGGGGGCTCTCCAAGAGACCCAGTACTTC CASRWGALQETQYF
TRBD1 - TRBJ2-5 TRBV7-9 TGTGCCAGCAGCTTAACAAGGGACAGCGAAGAGACCCAGTACTTC CASSLTRDSEETQYF
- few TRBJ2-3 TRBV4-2 TGTGCCAGCAGCCAAAGTCAGGGCCCAGATACGCAGTATTTT CASSQSQGPDTQYF
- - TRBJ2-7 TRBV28 TGTGCCAGCAGTTTTATTGCTGGGAAGCAGTACTTC CASSFIAGKQYF
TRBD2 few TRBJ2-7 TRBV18 TGTGCCAGCTCAGCGGGACTAGACCCGGGAGAGCAGTACTTC CASSAGLDPGEQYF
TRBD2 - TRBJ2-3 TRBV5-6 TGTGCCAGCAGCCGGACTAGCGGGAGGGCCTCTGGCACAGATACGCAGTATTTT CASSRTSGRASGTDTQYF
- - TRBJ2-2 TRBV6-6 TGTGCCAGCAGTTACTTGGGACTTTCAACAGGGGGGGAGCTGTTTTTT CASSYLGLSTGGELFF
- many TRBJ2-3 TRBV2 TGTGCCAGCAGATCCTGGGGGGTTAGCACAGATACGCAGTATTTT CASRSWGVSTDTQYF
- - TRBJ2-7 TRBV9 TGTGCCAGCAGCGCGGACTACCGGTGGGACTACGAGCAGTACTTC CASSADYRWDYEQYF
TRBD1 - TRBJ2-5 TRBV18 TGTGCCAGCTCACCGGGACAGCCTCGTGGGGAGACCCAGTACTTC CASSPGQPRGETQYF
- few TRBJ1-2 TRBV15 TGTGCCACCAGCAGAGATCGCCACAGCGCCTATGGCTACACCTTC CATSRDRHSAYGYTF
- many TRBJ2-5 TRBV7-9 TGTGCCAGCAGCTTGTGGGCAGAAGAGACCCAGTACTTC CASSLWAEETQYF
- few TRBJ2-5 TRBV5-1 TGCGCCAGCAGCTCGGGCTCAGCCAAAGAGACCCAGTACTTC CASSSGSAKETQYF
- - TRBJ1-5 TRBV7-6 TGTGCCAGCAGCTTAGGTCAGGGAAGGAAACATTTT CASSLGQGRKHF
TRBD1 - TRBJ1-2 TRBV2 TGTGCCAGCAGTGACCCGGACAGGGTTGACTACACCTTC CASSDPDRVDYTF
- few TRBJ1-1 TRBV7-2 TGTGCCAGCAAGGTCTGGGAGGGAGTGAACACTGAAGCTTTCTTT CASKVWEGVNTEAFF
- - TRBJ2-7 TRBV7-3 TGTGCCAGCAGCTTAATCGGGGGACCGTACTACGAGCAGTACTTC CASSLIGGPYYEQYF
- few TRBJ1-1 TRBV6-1 TGTGCCAGCTTTCCTTCTGCGGGTATCTCCCGAGAAGCTTTCTTT CASFPSAGISREAFF
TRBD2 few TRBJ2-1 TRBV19 TGTGCCAGTAGTTTCCTAGCGGGAGGGAAGCAGTTCTTC CASSFLAGGKQFF
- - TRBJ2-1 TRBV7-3 TGTGCCAGCAGCTTATTTCCGGAGGCCTCCTACAATGAGCAGTTCTTC CASSLFPEASYNEQFF
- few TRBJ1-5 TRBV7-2 TGTGCCAGCAGCCACAGCAATCAGCCCCAGCATTTT CASSHSNQPQHF
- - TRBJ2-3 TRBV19 TGTGCCAGTAGTGCGGGGTTTAACACAGATACGCAGTATTTT CASSAGFNTDTQYF
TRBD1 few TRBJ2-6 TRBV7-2 TGTGCCAGCAGCAAATCCGGGACAGGAATCTCTGGGGCCAACGTCCTGACTTTC CASSKSGTGISGANVLTF
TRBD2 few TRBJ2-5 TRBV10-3 TGTGCCACGAGAGGGTCTAGCGGGAGTCTAGAGACCCAGTACTTC CATRGSSGSLETQYF
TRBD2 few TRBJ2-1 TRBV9 TGTGCCAGCAGCGTAGGTCCTAGCGGGAGGGCCGGTGAGCAGTTCTTC CASSVGPSGRAGEQFF
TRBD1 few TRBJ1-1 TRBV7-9 TGTGCCAGCAGCGAATTACAGGGGAGCACTGAAGCTTTCTTT CASSELQGSTEAFF
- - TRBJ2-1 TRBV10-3 TGTGCCATCAGAAAACAGGGTATTCGTTCCAATGAGCAGTTCTTC CAIRKQGIRSNEQFF
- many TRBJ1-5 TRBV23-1 TGCGCCAGCAGTCCGCCTCGTACGCTAGGCCCCAATCAGCCCCAGCATTTT CASSPPRTLGPNQPQHF
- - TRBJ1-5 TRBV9 TGTGCCAGCAGCGTAGATAAAGGGCCAGGACAGCCCCAGCATTTT CASSVDKGPGQPQHF
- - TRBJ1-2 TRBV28 TGTGCCACCGGACGTTCCTATGGCTACACCTTC CATGRSYGYTF
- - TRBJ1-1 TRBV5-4 TGTGCCAGCAGCTTCCCCTCCCGGGAGTCTGAAGCTTTCTTT CASSFPSRESEAFF
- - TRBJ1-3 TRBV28 TGTGCCAGCAGTTTAGTCCGGCAGGACATATATTTT CASSLVRQDIYF
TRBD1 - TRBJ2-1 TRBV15 TGTGCCACCGAGGGACAGAGCTCCTACAATGAGCAGTTCTTC CATEGQSSYNEQFF